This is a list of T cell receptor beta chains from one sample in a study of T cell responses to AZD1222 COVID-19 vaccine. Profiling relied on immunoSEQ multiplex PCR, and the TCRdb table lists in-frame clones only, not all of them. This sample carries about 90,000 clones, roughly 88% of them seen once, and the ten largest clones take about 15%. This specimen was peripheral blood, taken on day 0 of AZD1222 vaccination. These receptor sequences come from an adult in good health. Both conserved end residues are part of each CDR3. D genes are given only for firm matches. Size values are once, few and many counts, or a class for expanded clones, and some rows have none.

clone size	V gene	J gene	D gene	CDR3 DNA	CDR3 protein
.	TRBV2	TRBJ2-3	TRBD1	TGTGCCAGCACCCCCGGGACAGGGAGCACAGATACGCAGTATTTT	CASTPGTGSTDTQYF
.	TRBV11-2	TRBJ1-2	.	TGTGCCGGAGGGGTCCTCCCCTATGGCTACACCTTC	CAGGVLPYGYTF
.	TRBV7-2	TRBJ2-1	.	TGTGCCAGCAGACCTGGGGCTAACAATGAGCAGTTCTTC	CASRPGANNEQFF
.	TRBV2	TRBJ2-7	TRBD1	TGTGCCAGCTTAGGGACAGGGAACTACGAGCAGTACTTC	CASLGTGNYEQYF
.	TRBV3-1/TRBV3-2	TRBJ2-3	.	TGTGCCAGCGCAGGGGTCCGTGAGACAGATACGCAGTATTTT	CASAGVRETDTQYF
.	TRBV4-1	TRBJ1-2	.	TGCGCCAGCAGCCAAGCCCAGGGGAACTATGGCTACACCTTC	CASSQAQGNYGYTF
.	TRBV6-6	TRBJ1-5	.	TGTGCCAGCAACTCCGCCGGGGGTCAGCCCCAGCATTTT	CASNSAGGQPQHF
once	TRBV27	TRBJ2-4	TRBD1	TGTGCCAGCAGTTTATTAGGGACAGGAGCCAAAAACATTCAGTACTTC	CASSLLGTGAKNIQYF
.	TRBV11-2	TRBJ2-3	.	TGTGCCAGCAGCTTAGCCCGGGGACTGGGGTTTTATTCAGATACGCAGTATTTT	CASSLARGLGFYSDTQYF
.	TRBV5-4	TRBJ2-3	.	TGTGCCAGCAGCATAGGACAGACCAGCACAGATACGCAGTATTTT	CASSIGQTSTDTQYF
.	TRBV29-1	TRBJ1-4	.	TGCAGCGCAAGCCGGGACCTAGGGGAAAAACTGTTTTTT	CSASRDLGEKLFF
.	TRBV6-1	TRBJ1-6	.	TGTGCCAGCAGTGAAATAGTGGGACGCTCATTACACTTT	CASSEIVGRSLHF
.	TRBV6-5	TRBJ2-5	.	TGTGCCAGCAGTTCCCCAGGGGCGGAGACCCAGTACTTC	CASSSPGAETQYF
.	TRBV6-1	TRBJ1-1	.	TGTGCCAGCAGTGAAGCGGGAGGGAACACTGAAGCTTTCTTT	CASSEAGGNTEAFF
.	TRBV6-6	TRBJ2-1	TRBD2	TGTGCCAGCAAGATCAGCGGGAGAGATGAGCAGTTCTTC	CASKISGRDEQFF
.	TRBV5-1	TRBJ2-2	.	TGCGCCAGCAGCTTGGCCCCGGGGCCCACCGGGGAGCTGTTTTTT	CASSLAPGPTGELFF
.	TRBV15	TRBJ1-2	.	TGTGCCACCAGCAGAGATATTAGCCTGTTCTATGGCTACACCTTC	CATSRDISLFYGYTF
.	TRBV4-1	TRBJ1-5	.	TGCGCCAGCAGCCAACCTGGGATATATAGCAATCAGCCCCAGCATTTT	CASSQPGIYSNQPQHF
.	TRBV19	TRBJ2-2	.	TGTGCCAGTAGTATGCTCCGGGACACCGGGGAGCTGTTTTTT	CASSMLRDTGELFF
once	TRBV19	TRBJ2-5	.	TGTGCCAGTAGTCAACACGCCCGGGGCCTCCAAGAGACCCAGTACTTC	CASSQHARGLQETQYF
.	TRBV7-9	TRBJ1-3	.	TGTGCCAGCAGCTCCCCCGCGGGTCTCGCTGGAAACACCATATATTTT	CASSSPAGLAGNTIYF
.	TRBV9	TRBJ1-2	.	TGTGCCAGCAGCGTAGCTCGAAACTATGGCTACACCTTC	CASSVARNYGYTF